In this sample, the clone carrying this TCR beta chain turned up a few times. The sample comes from a study of tumor-infiltrating lymphocytes in oesophageal squamous cell carcinoma. A single record per CDR3 protein comes from TCRdb applying MiXCR to the PCR reads. The sample carries about 13,000 distinct CDR3 sequences, roughly 51% recorded once. Per the germline V gene, CDR1 is SGHAT and CDR2 is FQNNGV. There are 14 residues in the CDR3. This receptor was obtained from a male donor with esophageal squamous cell carcinoma. The material sequenced was esophageal tumor tissue. The V and J genes are TRBV11-2 and TRBJ2-3; 9 bases match TRBD1. The J call may be faulty, since TRBJ2-7 better matches the DNA end. CDR3 amino acids: CASSQGTGSWEQYF. CDR3 in DNA: TGTGCCAGCAGCCAAGGGACAGGGTCATGGGAGCAGTACTTC.